This T cell receptor (beta chain) was captured by sequencing in a study of shared T cell receptors in the human thymus. The CDR3 is 15 amino acids. CDR1 is SQVTM and CDR2 is ANQGSEA in the germline V gene. The V end lost 4 bases, the J end lost 9 bases, and 24 bases lay between the germline ends. Only in-frame clones appear in the TCRdb table, and some are missing; sequencing was by immunoSEQ multiplex PCR. Counted here are 550,000 to 800,000 clones, over 75% occurring once; the ten biggest clones make up around 0.0099%. These data were likewise used in another study, on human thymus T cells. That source adds: Congenital heart defects were the reason for the corrective surgery that the donors, healthy Finnish infants, were having. Resections removed during corrective heart surgery provided the thymus tissue used. Thymic as well as blood repertoires seemed to favor certain V and J genes unevenly. What related research reported was that thymic repertoires overlapped highly among unrelated individuals.

This chain connects TRBV29-1 to TRBJ2-5, with TRBD2 as a possible D gene (6 bases). Specimen: thymocytes. This TCR was sampled from a girl under three years old with a congenital heart defect. The CDR3 DNA follows: TGCAGCGTTGGGGCCGGGGACCCTAGAAGGGAGGCCCAGTACTTC. It codes for CSVGAGDPRREAQYF.